The entry below gives a single TCR beta chain sequence along with its context. This sample was taken from a study of blood T cell repertoires in COVID-19. Background on the study: Specimens from acute and convalescent COVID-19 originated in the United States, Italy and Spain. PBMCs, B-cell-depleted T cells, or T cells were the source of the cDNA or gDNA that made up the material.

Original processing methods: Researchers report that nucleated cell counts were estimated from reference gene primer amplification. Some clones are missing from TCRdb's copy, which holds only in-frame ones; the method was immunoSEQ multiplex PCR. V and J calls plus clone size are reproduced from that table; the DNA served to infer D and trimming. This sample has 150,000 to 200,000 clones, with roughly 90% found just once. Sequencing was carried out using peripheral blood. The origin of this receptor is a man between 50 and 59 years old with acute or convalescent COVID-19.

The DNA for the CDR3 is TGCGCCAGCAGCGCCGTCGAGCGGGCTCAAGAGACCCAGTACTTC. Protein product: CASSAVERAQETQYF. This chain joins TRBV4-1 and TRBJ2-5, with D tentatively TRBD2 (6 bases). There are 15 residues in the CDR3. The V gene's germline CDR1 is MGHRA and CDR2 YSYEKL. Trimming removed 5 bases from V and 2 bases from J, with 15 bases in between.